This entry lists 27 T cell receptor beta chains sequenced from one sample in a study of T cells in Graves' hyperthyroidism and ophthalmopathy (dated by TCRdb to about 2019). Preparation of the library involved multiplex PCR. Sequencing instrument: Illumina HiSeq 2000. The TCR beta CDR3 regions were amplified from RNA transcripts. For the first round of RT-PCR on the TCR CDR3, the HTBI primer set was used together with the Qiagen OneStep RT-PCR kit. TCRdb reanalyzed the raw reads on its own, using fastp at Q25 for trimming and MiXCR for clone calling, and kept in-frame beta chains. CDR3 protein duplicates are merged, each entry listing the most common genes and DNA. This sample lists hundreds of thousands of distinct CDR3 sequences; just under 20% were detected once. About 45% of the sample rests with the top ten. The source material was blood. These receptor sequences come from a man in his forties with Graves' ophthalmopathy.

The chain joins TRBV5-1 to TRBJ2-7; 8 bases are a match to TRBD2. The CDR3 has 14 residues. V was pared by 3 bases and J by 6 bases, with 8 bases of the junction left unmatched. The germline CDR1 and CDR2 sequences are SGHRS and YFSETQ. As DNA, the CDR3 is TGCGCCAGCAGCTCCGGGGACGGGAGGGGCGAGCAGTACTTC. This codes for CASSSGDGRGEQYF.

This clonotype was counted many times. This chain uses TRBV20-1 with TRBJ2-5; either TRBD1 or TRBD2 may supply D (5 bases each). Trimming removed 1 base from V and 4 bases from J, with 10 bases in between. The CDR3 is made up of 13 amino acids. CDR1 DFQATT and CDR2 SNEGSKA come from the germline V gene (reference sequence). The CDR3 is CSARVWDGETQYF. As DNA, the CDR3 is TGCAGTGCTAGAGTGTGGGACGGAGAGACCCAGTACTTC.

The chain joins TRBV3-1 to TRBJ1-6; D is unclear. This CDR3 contains 11 residues. The ends were cut back, 4 bases at V and 6 bases at J, with 1 base in the middle. Germline CDR1 and CDR2: LGHDT and YNNKEL (reference sequence). DNA of the CDR3: TGTGCCAGCAGCCGTAATTCACCCCTCCACTTT. Protein product: CASSRNSPLHF.

The rearrangement joins TRBV19 to TRBJ1-6; the D gene is possibly TRBD1 (5 bases). The germline V and J ends were trimmed by 7 bases and 9 bases, with 16 bases remaining between them. Per germline, CDR1 LNHDA and CDR2 SQIVND (reference sequence). The CDR3 has 14 amino acids. CDR3 bases: TGTGCCAGTAACCACCGGGACGCCGGTTCACCCCTCCACTTT. Its protein product is CASNHRDAGSPLHF.

At least ten counts were recorded for this clonotype. The rearrangement uses TRBV6-1 and TRBJ1-1; tentatively, D is TRBD1 (6 bases). Germline V gene sequence: CDR1 MNHNS, CDR2 SASEGT. Trimming cost V 5 bases and J 10 bases, with 20 bases left between them. This CDR3 comprises 14 residues. This CDR3 is CASSQMATQGSAFF. CDR3 sequence (DNA): TGTGCCAGCAGTCAAATGGCGACACAGGGCTCAGCTTTCTTT.

This clonotype has more than one count but fewer than ten. The chain carries TRBV12-3 or TRBV12-4 and TRBJ2-2; TRBD2 is a possible D gene (6 bases). Trimming stripped 10 bases from V and 1 base from J, with 16 bases between. This CDR3 has 15 residues. This chain's CDR3 is CAMSLAAGNTGELFF. The DNA of the CDR3 is TGTGCCATGAGTTTAGCGGCGGGGAACACCGGGGAGCTGTTTTTT.

On this clonotype: The conserved closing phenylalanine or tryptophan is absent in this CDR3, likely reflecting a read error. The chain employs TRBV6-9 and TRBJ2-7, with no clear D. The CDR3 has 15 residues. V was trimmed by 4 bases and J by 0 bases, leaving 13 bases between them. CDR1 and CDR2 from the germline V gene are MNHGY and SVAAGI. The CDR3 DNA reads TGTGCCAGCAGTTCGTTGAGGCAGACCTCCTACGAGCAGTACCTC. Its translation: CASSSLRQTSYEQYL.

This clonotype was detected many times. The chain uses TRBV5-1 and TRBJ2-1; D gene unclear. The CDR3 sequence is 13 residues long. Trimming left V 2 bases short and J 6 bases short, with 9 bases between. CDR1 is SGHRS and CDR2 is YFSETQ in the germline V gene. CDR3 nucleotides: TGCGCCAGCAGCTTAATATTGGGCAATGAGCAGTTCTTC. Translated: CASSLILGNEQFF.

This chain connects TRBV30 to TRBJ1-4, with D uncertain. The CDR3 has 13 amino acids. V lost 1 base to trimming and J lost 4 bases, with 7 bases between them. CDR1 GTSNPN and CDR2 SVGIG come from the germline V gene (reference sequence). CDR3 region: CAWSDQINEKLFF. Written as DNA, the CDR3 is TGTGCCTGGAGTGATCAGATTAATGAAAAACTGTTTTTT.

This clonotype was seen at least ten times. The V and J genes are TRBV13 and TRBJ1-1; D unclear. In germline, CDR1 is PRHDT, CDR2 FYEKMQ (reference sequence). The CDR3 extends over 14 amino acids. Trimming removed 6 bases at V and 1 base at J, with 12 bases between. CDR3 sequence: CASRMLTPNTEAFF. The CDR3 nucleotides are TGTGCCAGCAGGATGTTGACACCGAACACTGAAGCTTTCTTT. Using reference TRBV13 and TRBJ1-1 for the parts outside the CDR3, the full variable domain is AAGVIQSPRHLIKEKRETATLKCYPIPRHDTVYWYQQGPGQDPQFLISFYEKMQSDKGSIPDRFSAQQFSDYHSELNMSSLELGDSALYFCASRMLTPNTEAFFGQGTRLTVV.

This clonotype was detected ten times or more. The chain joins TRBV7-3 to TRBJ2-1; 8 bases map to TRBD2. The J segment lost 4 bases and the V segment lost 2 bases, leaving 7 bases of the junction unmatched. This CDR3 contains 16 residues. Germline V gene data show CDR1 as SGHTA and CDR2 as FQGTGA. Here the CDR3 DNA reads TGTGCCAGCAGCTTAGTGGCGGGGGGCTTGTACAATGAGCAGTTCTTC. Translated, it gives CASSLVAGGLYNEQFF. Complete variable domain (other parts from reference TRBV7-3 and TRBJ2-1): GAGVSQTPSNKVTEKGKYVELRCDPISGHTALYWYRQSLGQGPEFLIYFQGTGAADDSGLPNDRFFAVRPEGSVSTLKIQRTERGDSAVYLCASSLVAGGLYNEQFFGPGTRLTVL.

This clonotype was seen many times. The chain combines TRBV27 with TRBJ1-1; unclear D gene. Deletions cut 2 bases from V and 3 bases from J, with 13 bases between. CDR1 and CDR2 from the germline V gene are MNHEY and SMNVEV (reference sequence). The CDR3 spans 15 residues. Here the CDR3 reads CASSLRTGLDTEAFF. CDR3 DNA sequence: TGTGCCAGCAGTTTAAGGACGGGGTTGGACACTGAAGCTTTCTTT.

This clonotype was counted at least ten times. This chain uses TRBV2 with TRBJ2-1; TRBD1 matches at 10 bases. This CDR3 has 14 residues. Per the germline V gene, CDR1 is SNHLY and CDR2 is FYNNEI. Unmatched junction bases numbered 5, after V lost 6 bases and J lost 6 bases. The CDR3, as DNA: TGTGCCAGCAGCCCCGGACAGGGGGGCAATGAGCAGTTCTTC. This codes for CASSPGQGGNEQFF.

The table lists this clonotype with many counts. The rearrangement links TRBV20-1 to TRBJ2-3; D might be TRBD1 (6 bases). Looked up from germline, CDR1 is DFQATT and CDR2 is SNEGSKA (reference sequence). The CDR3 is made up of 14 amino acids. Deletions cut 6 bases from V and 4 bases from J, with 17 bases between. CDR3 bases: TGCAGTGCCGTCACTACCAGGGGAGCAGATACGCAGTATTTT. Amino acids: CSAVTTRGADTQYF.

The chain has TRBV27 and TRBJ2-7; tentative D call: TRBD1 (6 bases). Trimming removed 8 bases from V and 2 bases from J, with 13 bases in between. This CDR3 region has 13 residues. Germline values: CDR1 MNHEY, CDR2 SMNVEV (reference sequence). The CDR3 region has the DNA TGTGCCAGCCAGAAGGGGGTCGCCTACGAGCAGTACTTC. Its translation is CASQKGVAYEQYF.

This clonotype was found many times. This chain joins TRBV7-8 and TRBJ1-2; TRBD1 aligns across 9 bases. V shed 5 bases, J shed 4 bases, and the junction held 8 bases outside the gene matches. Germline-derived CDR1 and CDR2 are SGHVS and FQNEAQ. The CDR3 is 15 residues long. CDR3 sequence reads: CASSPRTGVSYGYTF. CDR3 DNA: TGTGCCAGCAGCCCAAGGACAGGGGTCTCCTATGGCTACACCTTC.

The V gene is TRBV7-8, the J gene TRBJ2-3, with 8 bases fitting TRBD2. J gave up 6 bases and V 5 bases, and 13 bases lay outside the gene matches. Germline V CDR1 and CDR2: SGHVS, FQNEAQ. The CDR3 has 16 residues. The CDR3 is CASSGSGGGATDTQYF. The DNA for the CDR3 is TGTGCCAGCAGCGGGTCGGGAGGGGGGGCCACGGATACGCAGTATTTT.

This clonotype has more than one count but fewer than ten. The rearrangement links TRBV24-1 to TRBJ2-1; a possible D gene is TRBD1 (6 bases). Germline CDR1 KGHDR, CDR2 SFDVKD. The CDR3 has 18 residues. Trimming removed 3 bases at V and 0 bases at J, with 17 bases between. Written as DNA, the CDR3 is TGTGCCACCAGTGATCGGCAGACAGGCTTGAGCTCCTACAATGAGCAGTTCTTC. Amino acid sequence: CATSDRQTGLSSYNEQFF.

The chain couples TRBV28 to TRBJ1-4; D may be TRBD1 (5 bases). This CDR3 is built from 15 residues. Trimming removed 6 bases at V and 6 bases at J, with 17 bases between. CDR1 and CDR2 from the germline V gene are MDHEN and SYDVKM. The CDR3 DNA sequence: TGTGCCAGCAGCCTCGTTGAGGGGCAGTATGAAAAACTGTTTTTT. It specifies CASSLVEGQYEKLFF.

The genes are TRBV11-2 and TRBJ2-7; 15 bases line up with TRBD2. V dropped 8 bases and J dropped 7; count of bases not matched to a gene: 18. This CDR3 is built from 18 residues. Germline V CDR1 and CDR2: SGHAT, FQNNGV. The CDR3 loop reads CASGYPPTGTSGRPEQYF. The DNA for the CDR3 is TGTGCCAGCGGATACCCCCCTACCGGGACTAGCGGGAGGCCGGAGCAGTACTTC. Full variable domain (outside the CDR3, taken from reference TRBV11-2 and TRBJ2-7): EAGVAQSPRYKIIEKRQSVAFWCNPISGHATLYWYQQILGQGPKLLIQFQNNGVVDDSQLPKDRFSAERLKGVDSTLKIQPAKLEDSAVYLCASGYPPTGTSGRPEQYFGPGTRLTVT.

The rearrangement uses TRBV12-3 or TRBV12-4 and TRBJ2-2; 8 bases line up with TRBD1. The V gene end was trimmed by 2 bases and the J gene end by 4 bases; junction bases not matched to a gene: 6. This CDR3 spans 16 amino acids. The CDR3 DNA sequence: TGTGCCAGCAGTTTAATGACAGGGGTTGGCACCGGGGAGCTGTTTTTT. Translating it yields CASSLMTGVGTGELFF.

In regard to this clonotype: Germline is not matched at one junction end, which may reflect a read error. V and J are TRBV12-3 or TRBV12-4 and TRBJ1-2, with a tentative D call TRBD1 (6 bases). The CDR3 length is 13 residues. This CDR3 reads CASSPQGYYRYTF. CDR3 in DNA: TGTGCCAGCAGTCCACAGGGATACTATCGCTACACCTTC.

This clonotype was observed many times. The V call is TRBV7-8, the J call TRBJ1-1; no clear D. The CDR3 runs 12 residues. Germline V lookup: CDR1 SGHVS, CDR2 FQNEAQ. V lost 1 base and J lost 11, with 11 bases in between. The CDR3 region is CASSLGPQGAFF. CDR3 nucleotides: TGTGCCAGCAGCTTAGGGCCGCAAGGGGCTTTCTTT. The variable domain in full, completed from reference TRBV7-8 and TRBJ1-1, reads GAGVSQSPRYKVAKRGQDVALRCDPISGHVSLFWYQQALGQGPEFLTYFQNEAQLDKSGLPSDRFFAERPEGSVSTLKIQRTQQEDSAVYLCASSLGPQGAFFGQGTRLTVV.

The sample holds a few counts of this clonotype. The rearrangement joins TRBV12-3 or TRBV12-4 to TRBJ2-3, with D uncertain. The CDR3 is 15 amino acids. The V and J ends lost 0 bases and 0 bases respectively, with 7 bases between them. Written as DNA, the CDR3 is TGTGCCAGCAGTTTAGCTATGACTAGCACAGATACGCAGTATTTT. This encodes CASSLAMTSTDTQYF.

The chain combines TRBV2 with TRBJ1-1, with 8 bases identical to TRBD1. V trimming: 6 bases; J trimming: 3 bases; junction bases outside the gene matches: 3. The germline CDR1 and CDR2 sequences are SNHLY and FYNNEI. CDR3 length: 13 residues. The CDR3 region has the DNA TGTGCCAGCAGCTCGGGACAGGACACTGAAGCTTTCTTT. Amino acids: CASSSGQDTEAFF.

This clonotype showed up just a few times. The chain combines TRBV7-2 with TRBJ1-2, with no clear D. This CDR3 is 12 amino acids long. V lost 5 bases and J 10 bases, leaving 14 bases between the germline ends. Germline V CDR1 and CDR2: SGHTA, FQGNSA. The CDR3 nucleotides read TGTGCCAGCAGCCCCCGAAATATGGACTACACCTTC. This codes for CASSPRNMDYTF.

The chain uses TRBV6-2 or TRBV6-3 and TRBJ2-1; 8 bases fit TRBD2. CDR1 and CDR2 (germline): MNHEY, SVGEGT. The CDR3 contains 14 residues. After removal of 7 bases from V and 7 bases from J, the junction contained 9 bases not matched to a gene. The CDR3: CASTYPGGSNEQFF. CDR3 coding DNA: TGTGCCAGCACCTACCCGGGAGGGAGTAATGAGCAGTTCTTC.